The rows below give T cell receptor beta chains drawn from one sample of a study of PD-1 blockade in classical Hodgkin lymphoma. Assay: immunoSEQ multiplex PCR; the TCRdb copy retains only in-frame clones and omits some. The table lists approximately 44,000 clones, under 75% of them singletons, with approximately 3% in the top ten. Sample: peripheral blood mononuclear cells (PBMCs), taken at baseline. The receptor set was obtained from a human donor with classical Hodgkin lymphoma. CDR3s include the opening cysteine and the closing phenylalanine or tryptophan. The D gene is left open where the match is weak. Only some rows state a clone size, as once, few, many or a class for expanded clones.

abundance,v_gene,j_gene,len,d_gene,CDR3aa,CDR3nt
-,TRBV5-4,TRBJ1-2,16,-,CASSLGQTLANYGYTF,TGTGCCAGCAGCTTGGGACAGACTCTAGCTAACTATGGCTACACCTTC
-,TRBV6-6,TRBJ2-7,15,-,CASRPRATDSYEQYF,TGTGCCAGCAGACCAAGAGCCACCGACTCCTACGAGCAGTACTTC
-,TRBV28,TRBJ1-2,14,TRBD1,CASGAGRGREGYTF,TGTGCCAGCGGGGCGGGGAGGGGGCGAGAGGGCTACACCTTC
-,TRBV30,TRBJ2-1,16,-,CAWSTGLGSSYNEQFF,TGTGCCTGGAGCACTGGTTTGGGGAGCTCCTACAATGAGCAGTTCTTC
-,TRBV7-9,TRBJ1-1,14,-,CASSLVLEGAEAFF,TGTGCCAGCAGCTTAGTGCTGGAAGGGGCTGAAGCTTTCTTT
medium-sized,TRBV6-1,TRBJ2-1,13,-,CASVGTGLNEQFF,TGTGCCAGCGTTGGGACTGGTTTAAATGAGCAGTTCTTC
-,TRBV19,TRBJ1-3,14,-,CASSYGAAGNTIYF,TGTGCCAGTAGTTATGGAGCAGCTGGAAACACCATATATTTT
-,TRBV9,TRBJ2-7,18,TRBD2,CASSDTPISSGRLHEQYF,TGTGCCAGCAGCGACACCCCGATTTCTAGCGGGAGGCTGCACGAGCAGTACTTC
-,TRBV19,TRBJ1-2,15,TRBD1,CASNPGTGVNYGYTF,TGTGCCAGTAATCCCGGGACAGGGGTTAACTATGGCTACACCTTC
-,TRBV13,TRBJ2-7,15,TRBD2,CASSSLAGGQDEQYF,TGTGCCAGCAGCTCACTAGCGGGAGGGCAAGACGAGCAGTACTTC
-,TRBV6-5,TRBJ2-3,14,-,CASHKGGDTDTQYF,TGTGCCAGCCATAAGGGGGGGGACACAGATACGCAGTATTTT
-,TRBV28,TRBJ1-5,18,TRBD1,CASSRLDGMGQVYQPQHF,TGTGCCAGCAGTAGGTTGGACGGGATGGGACAGGTATATCAGCCCCAGCATTTT
-,TRBV29-1,TRBJ2-5,18,TRBD2,CSVEVVGLAGGPEKTQYF,TGCAGCGTTGAGGTCGTAGGGCTAGCGGGGGGGCCTGAGAAGACCCAGTACTTC
once,TRBV19,TRBJ1-1,15,-,CASSSSGAPHSEAFF,TGTGCCAGTAGTAGTTCAGGGGCTCCACACTCTGAAGCTTTCTTT
-,TRBV9,TRBJ1-6,15,-,CASSPGGTWHSPLHF,TGTGCCAGCAGCCCGGGGGGGACATGGCATTCACCCCTCCACTTT
once,TRBV15,TRBJ1-4,16,TRBD1,CATSRDGTGGSEKLFF,TGTGCCACCAGCAGAGACGGGACAGGGGGAAGTGAAAAACTGTTTTTT
-,TRBV18,TRBJ1-1,14,-,CASSPSISYTEAFF,TGTGCCAGCTCACCAAGTATCAGCTACACTGAAGCTTTCTTT
-,TRBV4-3,TRBJ2-5,15,TRBD1,CASSQGTGEQETQYF,TGCGCCAGCAGCCAAGGGACAGGCGAGCAAGAGACCCAGTACTTC
medium-sized,TRBV2,TRBJ2-7,15,-,CAITHEFPRGYEQYF,TGTGCCATCACCCATGAATTCCCCAGGGGCTACGAGCAGTACTTC
-,TRBV5-1,TRBJ1-4,15,-,CASSPSQGHNEKLFF,TGCGCCAGCAGCCCCAGCCAGGGCCATAATGAAAAACTGTTTTTT
-,TRBV30,TRBJ1-5,13,-,CAWSEQYDQPQHF,TGTGCCTGGAGTGAGCAGTACGATCAGCCCCAGCATTTT
few,TRBV14,TRBJ2-3,17,TRBD2,CASSTLPTSGGTDTQYF,TGTGCCAGCAGCACCTTACCGACTAGCGGGGGAACAGATACGCAGTATTTT
few,TRBV27,TRBJ2-3,14,-,CASSPRPGTDTQYF,TGTGCCAGCAGCCCACGCCCCGGCACAGATACGCAGTATTTT
-,TRBV7-2,TRBJ2-1,16,-,CASSLLGVPRVNEQFF,TGTGCCAGCAGCTTACTGGGTGTCCCTCGGGTGAATGAGCAGTTCTTC
-,TRBV7-8,TRBJ1-2,13,-,CASSREGGYGYTF,TGTGCCAGCTCCCGCGAAGGGGGCTATGGCTACACCTTC
-,TRBV18,TRBJ2-7,11,-,CASSPEYEQYF,TGTGCCAGCTCACCGGAATACGAGCAGTACTTC
-,TRBV27,TRBJ2-2,12,-,CASSPNTGELFF,TGTGCCAGCAGTCCGAACACCGGGGAGCTGTTTTTT
-,TRBV29-1,TRBJ2-3,16,TRBD2,CSVANYAGDFTDTQYF,TGCAGCGTTGCAAACTATGCGGGAGACTTCACAGATACGCAGTATTTT
-,TRBV19,TRBJ1-1,12,-,CASISDRAEAFF,TGTGCCAGCATATCTGACCGGGCTGAAGCTTTCTTT
-,TRBV5-6,TRBJ1-4,15,-,CASSLYQWSGEKLFF,TGTGCCAGCAGCTTGTATCAGTGGTCAGGTGAAAAACTGTTTTTT
-,TRBV6-5,TRBJ2-5,15,-,CASKSIGGEVETQYF,TGTGCCAGCAAGTCTATAGGGGGGGAGGTAGAGACCCAGTACTTC
few,TRBV14,TRBJ2-1,15,TRBD1,CASSKGTDRYNEQFF,TGTGCCAGCAGCAAGGGGACAGATCGTTACAATGAGCAGTTCTTC
-,TRBV5-4,TRBJ2-2,16,-,CASRSLGQDSTGELFF,TGTGCCAGCAGGAGTTTAGGGCAGGACTCAACCGGGGAGCTGTTTTTT
-,TRBV5-1,TRBJ2-3,20,TRBD2,CASSWGGLADNPVLTDTQYF,TGCGCCAGCAGCTGGGGGGGACTAGCGGACAACCCGGTCTTGACAGATACGCAGTATTTT
-,TRBV5-6,TRBJ1-2,15,-,CASSFGRTDNYGYTF,TGTGCCAGCTCCTTCGGGCGAACGGACAACTATGGCTACACCTTC
-,TRBV29-1,TRBJ1-2,13,TRBD1,CSALQGDNYGYTF,TGCAGCGCCTTACAGGGGGATAACTATGGCTACACCTTC
-,TRBV15,TRBJ1-4,16,-,CATSRDRAGKNEKLFF,TGTGCCACCAGCAGAGATAGGGCAGGGAAGAATGAAAAACTGTTTTTT
-,TRBV5-4,TRBJ2-6,16,TRBD1,CASRRQGPSGANVLTF,TGTGCCAGCAGGAGACAGGGTCCCTCTGGGGCCAACGTCCTGACTTTC
-,TRBV5-6,TRBJ2-1,13,-,CASSLGPGVEQFF,TGTGCCAGCAGCTTGGGCCCAGGGGTTGAGCAGTTCTTC
-,TRBV7-9,TRBJ1-2,17,TRBD1,CASSSLVRQGALEGYTF,TGTGCCAGCAGCTCACTCGTAAGACAGGGGGCGCTAGAAGGCTACACCTTC
-,TRBV30,TRBJ2-1,16,-,CAWSVRGLASYNEQFF,TGTGCCTGGAGTGTTAGGGGACTGGCCTCCTACAATGAGCAGTTCTTC
-,TRBV15,TRBJ1-6,13,-,CATGLRGNSPLHF,TGTGCCACCGGGCTTCGGGGTAATTCACCCCTCCACTTT
once,TRBV9,TRBJ2-1,15,TRBD2,CASSVRSGSWNEQFF,TGTGCCAGCAGCGTACGGAGCGGGAGTTGGAATGAGCAGTTCTTC
-,TRBV7-6,TRBJ2-1,17,TRBD2,CASSLARRGGPYNEQFF,TGTGCCAGCAGCTTAGCGAGGCGGGGGGGACCCTACAATGAGCAGTTCTTC
-,TRBV9,TRBJ1-1,13,-,CASSVDLNTEAFF,TGTGCCAGCAGCGTAGACCTGAACACTGAAGCTTTCTTT
-,TRBV7-8,TRBJ1-1,15,-,CASSLAWGGVTEAFF,TGTGCCAGCAGCTTAGCGTGGGGGGGGGTCACTGAAGCTTTCTTT
few,TRBV2,TRBJ1-5,14,-,CASSWSNSNQPQHF,TGTGCCAGCAGTTGGAGTAATAGCAATCAGCCCCAGCATTTT
once,TRBV6-5,TRBJ2-3,15,TRBD2,CASSYSPSGTDTQYF,TGTGCCAGCAGTTACTCTCCTAGCGGGACAGATACGCAGTATTTT
-,TRBV19,TRBJ2-1,15,-,CASSPLDSSYNEQFF,TGTGCCAGTAGTCCCCTAGACAGTTCGTACAATGAGCAGTTCTTC
-,TRBV7-9,TRBJ1-1,12,-,CASSLESSEAFF,TGTGCCAGCAGCTTAGAGAGTAGCGAAGCTTTCTTT
-,TRBV29-1,TRBJ1-2,14,-,CSVVDPGENYGYTF,TGCAGCGTTGTAGACCCGGGGGAAAACTATGGCTACACCTTC
-,TRBV4-1,TRBJ2-1,16,TRBD2,CASRPQLAGAINEQFF,TGCGCCAGCAGGCCCCAACTAGCGGGAGCTATCAATGAGCAGTTCTTC
-,TRBV28,TRBJ2-7,16,TRBD2,CASKGLAGSGNYEQYF,TGTGCCAGCAAAGGACTAGCGGGATCGGGCAACTACGAGCAGTACTTC
-,TRBV7-3,TRBJ1-1,14,-,CASSLLPGSTEAFF,TGTGCCAGCAGCTTATTACCGGGGAGCACTGAAGCTTTCTTT
-,TRBV6-1,TRBJ2-7,14,-,CASRGTQSSYEQYF,TGTGCCAGCAGAGGGACTCAGAGCTCCTACGAGCAGTACTTC
-,TRBV14,TRBJ2-5,20,TRBD1,CASSQKIRGTRQGLQETQYF,TGTGCCAGCAGCCAAAAGATCCGCGGAACCCGACAGGGCCTACAAGAGACCCAGTACTTC
-,TRBV5-4,TRBJ2-1,15,-,CASSQSQLSYNEQFF,TGTGCCAGCAGCCAGTCCCAGCTCTCCTACAATGAGCAGTTCTTC
-,TRBV19,TRBJ2-1,12,-,CASSLYDNEQFF,TGTGCCAGTAGCCTGTACGACAATGAGCAGTTCTTC
-,TRBV11-2,TRBJ2-1,14,TRBD2,CASSEGLAGNEQFF,TGTGCCAGCAGCGAGGGGCTAGCGGGAAACGAGCAGTTCTTC